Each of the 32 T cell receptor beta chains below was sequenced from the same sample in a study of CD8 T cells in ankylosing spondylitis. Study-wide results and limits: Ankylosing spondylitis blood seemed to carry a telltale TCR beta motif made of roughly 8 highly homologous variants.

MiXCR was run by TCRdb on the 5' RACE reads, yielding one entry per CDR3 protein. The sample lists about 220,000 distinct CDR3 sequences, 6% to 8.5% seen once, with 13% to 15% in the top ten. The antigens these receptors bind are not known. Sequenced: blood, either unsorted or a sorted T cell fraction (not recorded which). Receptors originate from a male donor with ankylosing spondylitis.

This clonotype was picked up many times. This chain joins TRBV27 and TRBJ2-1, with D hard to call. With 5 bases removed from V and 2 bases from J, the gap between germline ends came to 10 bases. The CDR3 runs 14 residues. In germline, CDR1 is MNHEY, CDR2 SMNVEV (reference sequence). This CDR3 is CASSPSRTYNEQFF. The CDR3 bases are TGTGCCAGCAGTCCGTCCAGAACCTACAATGAGCAGTTCTTC.

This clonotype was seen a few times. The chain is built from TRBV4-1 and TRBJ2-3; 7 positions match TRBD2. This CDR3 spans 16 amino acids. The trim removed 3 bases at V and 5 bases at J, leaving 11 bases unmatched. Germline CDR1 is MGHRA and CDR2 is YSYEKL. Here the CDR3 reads CASSHPLAGVGDTQYF. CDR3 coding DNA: TGCGCCAGCAGCCACCCATTGGCGGGAGTAGGAGATACGCAGTATTTT.

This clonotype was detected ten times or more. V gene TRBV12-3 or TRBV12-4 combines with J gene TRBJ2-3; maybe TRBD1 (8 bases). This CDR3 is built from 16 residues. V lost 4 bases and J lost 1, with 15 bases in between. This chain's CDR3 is CASSWRQGRGTDTQYF. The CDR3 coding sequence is TGTGCCAGCAGTTGGCGACAGGGGAGGGGCACAGATACGCAGTATTTT.

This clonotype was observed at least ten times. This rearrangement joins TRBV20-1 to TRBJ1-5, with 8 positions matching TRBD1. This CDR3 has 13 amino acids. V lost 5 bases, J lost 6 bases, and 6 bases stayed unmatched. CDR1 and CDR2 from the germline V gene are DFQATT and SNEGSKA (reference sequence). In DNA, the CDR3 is TGCAGTGCTCGGGGACAGGAGGCTCAGCCCCAGCATTTT. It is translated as CSARGQEAQPQHF.

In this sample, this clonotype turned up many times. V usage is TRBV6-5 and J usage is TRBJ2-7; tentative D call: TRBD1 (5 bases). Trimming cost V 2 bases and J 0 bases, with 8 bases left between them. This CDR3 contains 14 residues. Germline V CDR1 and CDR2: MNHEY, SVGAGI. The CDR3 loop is CASSYGDSSYEQYF. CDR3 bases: TGTGCCAGCAGTTACGGCGACAGCTCCTACGAGCAGTACTTC.

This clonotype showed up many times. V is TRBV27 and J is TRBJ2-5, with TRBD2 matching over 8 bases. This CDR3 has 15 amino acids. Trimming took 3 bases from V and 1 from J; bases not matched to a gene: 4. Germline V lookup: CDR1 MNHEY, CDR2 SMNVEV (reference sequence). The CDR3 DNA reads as TGTGCCAGCAGTTTGTTAGCGGGGATCCAAGAGACCCAGTACTTC. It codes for CASSLLAGIQETQYF.

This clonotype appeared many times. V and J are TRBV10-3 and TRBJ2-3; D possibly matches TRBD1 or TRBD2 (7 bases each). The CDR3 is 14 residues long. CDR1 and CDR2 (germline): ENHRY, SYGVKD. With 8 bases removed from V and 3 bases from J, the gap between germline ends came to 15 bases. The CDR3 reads CAIRGEGATDTQYF. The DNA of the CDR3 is TGTGCCATCCGGGGGGAGGGGGCAACAGATACGCAGTATTTT.

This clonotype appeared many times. The CDR3 region has the DNA TGCAGCGTTGAAGGTGACCCGAACACCGGGGAGCTGTTTTTT. Its protein is CSVEGDPNTGELFF. The chain recombines TRBV29-1 with TRBJ2-2; D call uncertain. The CDR3 runs 14 residues. In germline, CDR1 is SQVTM, CDR2 ANQGSEA. V lost 1 base, J lost 0 bases, and 6 bases lay in between.

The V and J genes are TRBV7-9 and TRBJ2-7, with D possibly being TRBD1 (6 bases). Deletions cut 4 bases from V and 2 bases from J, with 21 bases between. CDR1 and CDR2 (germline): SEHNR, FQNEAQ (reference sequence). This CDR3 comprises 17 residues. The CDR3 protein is CASSYPPGQNPTYEQYF. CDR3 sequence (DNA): TGTGCCAGCAGCTATCCCCCGGGACAAAATCCCACCTACGAGCAGTACTTC. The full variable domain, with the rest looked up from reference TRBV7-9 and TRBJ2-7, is DTGVSQNPRHKITKRGQNVTFRCDPISEHNRLYWYRQTLGQGPEFLTYFQNEAQLEKSRLLSDRFSAERPKGSFSTLEIQRTEQGDSAMYLCASSYPPGQNPTYEQYFGPGTRLTVT.

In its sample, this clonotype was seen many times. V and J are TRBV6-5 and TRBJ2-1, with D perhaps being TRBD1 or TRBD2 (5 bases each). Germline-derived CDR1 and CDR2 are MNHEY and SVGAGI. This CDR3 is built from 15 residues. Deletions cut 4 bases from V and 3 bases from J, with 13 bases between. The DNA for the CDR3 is TGTGCCAGCAGTTCCCGGGACCGATACTACAATGAGCAGTTCTTC. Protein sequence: CASSSRDRYYNEQFF.

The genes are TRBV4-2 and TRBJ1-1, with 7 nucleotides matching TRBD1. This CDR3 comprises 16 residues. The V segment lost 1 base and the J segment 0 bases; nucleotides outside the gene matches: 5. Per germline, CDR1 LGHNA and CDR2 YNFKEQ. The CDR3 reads CASSQVEGAVNTEAFF. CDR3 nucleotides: TGTGCCAGCAGCCAAGTTGAGGGGGCCGTGAACACTGAAGCTTTCTTT.

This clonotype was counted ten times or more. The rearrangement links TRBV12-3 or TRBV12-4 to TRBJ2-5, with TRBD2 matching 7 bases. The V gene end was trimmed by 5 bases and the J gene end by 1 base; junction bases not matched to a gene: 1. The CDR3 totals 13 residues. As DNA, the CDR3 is TGTGCCAGCAGTGAGCGGGGCCAAGAGACCCAGTACTTC. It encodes CASSERGQETQYF.

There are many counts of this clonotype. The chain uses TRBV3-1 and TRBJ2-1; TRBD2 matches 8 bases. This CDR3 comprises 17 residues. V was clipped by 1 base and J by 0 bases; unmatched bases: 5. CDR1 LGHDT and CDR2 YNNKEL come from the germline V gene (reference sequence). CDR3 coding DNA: TGTGCCAGCAGCCAAGGGTACAGCGGGAGCTCCTACAATGAGCAGTTCTTC. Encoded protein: CASSQGYSGSSYNEQFF.

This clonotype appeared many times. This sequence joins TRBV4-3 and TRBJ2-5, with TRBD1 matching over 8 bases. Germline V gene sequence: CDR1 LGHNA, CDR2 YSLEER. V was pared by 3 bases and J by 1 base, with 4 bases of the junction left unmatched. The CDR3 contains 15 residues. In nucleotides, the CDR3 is TGCGCCAGCAGCCAGTTAACAGGGGGCCAAGAGACCCAGTACTTC. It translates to CASSQLTGGQETQYF.

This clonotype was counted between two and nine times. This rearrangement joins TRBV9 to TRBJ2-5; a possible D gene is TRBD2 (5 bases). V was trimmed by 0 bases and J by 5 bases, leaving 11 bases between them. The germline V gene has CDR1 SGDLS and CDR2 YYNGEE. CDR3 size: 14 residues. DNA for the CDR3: TGTGCCAGCAGCGTAGAAGGACTCAGGGAGACCCAGTACTTC. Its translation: CASSVEGLRETQYF.

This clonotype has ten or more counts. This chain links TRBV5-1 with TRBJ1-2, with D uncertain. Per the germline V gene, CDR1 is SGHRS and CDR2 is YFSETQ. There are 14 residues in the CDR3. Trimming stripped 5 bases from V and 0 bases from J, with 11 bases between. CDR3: CASSFPSSNYGYTF. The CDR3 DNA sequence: TGCGCCAGCAGTTTTCCCTCCTCTAACTATGGCTACACCTTC. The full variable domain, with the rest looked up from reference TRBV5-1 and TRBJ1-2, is KAGVTQTPRYLIKTRGQQVTLSCSPISGHRSVSWYQQTPGQGLQFLFEYFSETQRNKGNFPGRFSGRQFSNSRSEMNVSTLELGDSALYLCASSFPSSNYGYTFGSGTRLTVV.

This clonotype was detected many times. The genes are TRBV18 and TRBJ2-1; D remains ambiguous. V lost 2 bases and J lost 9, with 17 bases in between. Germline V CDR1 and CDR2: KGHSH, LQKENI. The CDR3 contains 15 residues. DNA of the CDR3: TGTGCCAGCTCACCAGGCAGTTATGTGCCGAGTGAGCAGTTCTTC. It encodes CASSPGSYVPSEQFF.

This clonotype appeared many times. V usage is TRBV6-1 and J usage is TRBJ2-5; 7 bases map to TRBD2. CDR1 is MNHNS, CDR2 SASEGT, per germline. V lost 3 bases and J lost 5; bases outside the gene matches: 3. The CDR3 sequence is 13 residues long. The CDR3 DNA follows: TGTGCCAGCAGTGAGCGGGAGACGGAGACCCAGTACTTC. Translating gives CASSERETETQYF.

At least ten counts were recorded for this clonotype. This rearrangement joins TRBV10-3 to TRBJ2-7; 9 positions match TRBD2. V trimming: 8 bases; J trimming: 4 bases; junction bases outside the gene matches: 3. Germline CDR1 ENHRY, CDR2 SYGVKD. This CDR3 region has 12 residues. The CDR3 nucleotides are TGTGCCATCGGTAGCGGGAGTTACGAGCAGTACTTC. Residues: CAIGSGSYEQYF.

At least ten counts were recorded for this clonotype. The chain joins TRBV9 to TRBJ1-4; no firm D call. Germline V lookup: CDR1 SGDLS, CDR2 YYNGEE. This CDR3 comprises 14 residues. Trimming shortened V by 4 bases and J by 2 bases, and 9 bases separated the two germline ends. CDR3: CASSPRSTNEKLFF. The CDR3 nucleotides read TGTGCCAGCAGCCCCCGCAGCACTAATGAAAAACTGTTTTTT.

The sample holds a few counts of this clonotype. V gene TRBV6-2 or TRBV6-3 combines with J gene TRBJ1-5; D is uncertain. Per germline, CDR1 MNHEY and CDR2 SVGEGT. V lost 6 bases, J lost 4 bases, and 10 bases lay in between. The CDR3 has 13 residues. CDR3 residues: CASRGSRNQPQHF. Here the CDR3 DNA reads TGTGCCAGCAGAGGGTCCCGTAATCAGCCCCAGCATTTT.

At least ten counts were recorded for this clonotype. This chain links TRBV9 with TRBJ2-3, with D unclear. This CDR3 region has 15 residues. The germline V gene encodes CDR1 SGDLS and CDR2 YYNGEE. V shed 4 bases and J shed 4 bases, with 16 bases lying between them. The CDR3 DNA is TGTGCCAGCAGCCCACAAAACAATAGGGCAGATACGCAGTATTTT. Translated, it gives CASSPQNNRADTQYF.

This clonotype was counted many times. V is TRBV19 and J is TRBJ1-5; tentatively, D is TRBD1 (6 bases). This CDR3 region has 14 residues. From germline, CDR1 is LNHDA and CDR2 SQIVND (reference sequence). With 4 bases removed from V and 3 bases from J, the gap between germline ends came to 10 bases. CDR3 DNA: TGTGCCAGTAGTACTACAGGGTACAATCAGCCCCAGCATTTT. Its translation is CASSTTGYNQPQHF.

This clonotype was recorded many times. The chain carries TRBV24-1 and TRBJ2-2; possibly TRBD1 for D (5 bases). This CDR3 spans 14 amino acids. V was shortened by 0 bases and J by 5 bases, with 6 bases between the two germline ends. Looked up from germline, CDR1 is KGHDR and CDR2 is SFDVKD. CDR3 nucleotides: TGTGCCACCAGTGATTTGAGGGGAACCGGGGAGCTGTTTTTT. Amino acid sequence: CATSDLRGTGELFF.

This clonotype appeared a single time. The CDR3 region has the DNA TGTGCCAGCCAAACACGGTTTACGCAGTATTTT. It encodes CASQTRFTQYF. The chain joins TRBV27 to TRBJ2-3; D gene uncertain. The germline V gene encodes CDR1 MNHEY and CDR2 SMNVEV (reference sequence). Trimming removed 8 bases at V and 8 bases at J, with 11 bases between. The CDR3 runs 11 residues.

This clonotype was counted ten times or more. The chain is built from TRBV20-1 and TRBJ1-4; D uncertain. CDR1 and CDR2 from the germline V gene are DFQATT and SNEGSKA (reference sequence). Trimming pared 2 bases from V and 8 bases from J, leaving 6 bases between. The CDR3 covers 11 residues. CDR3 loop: CSARQEEKLFF. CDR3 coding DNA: TGCAGTGCTAGACAGGAGGAAAAACTGTTTTTT.

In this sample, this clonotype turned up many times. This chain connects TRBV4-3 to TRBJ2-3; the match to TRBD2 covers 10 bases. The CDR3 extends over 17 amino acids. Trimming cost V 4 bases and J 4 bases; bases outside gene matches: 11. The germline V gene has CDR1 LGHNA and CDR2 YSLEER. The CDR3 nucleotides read TGCGCCAGCAGCCGGACCCTAGCGGGAGAAAGTGCAGATACGCAGTATTTT. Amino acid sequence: CASSRTLAGESADTQYF.

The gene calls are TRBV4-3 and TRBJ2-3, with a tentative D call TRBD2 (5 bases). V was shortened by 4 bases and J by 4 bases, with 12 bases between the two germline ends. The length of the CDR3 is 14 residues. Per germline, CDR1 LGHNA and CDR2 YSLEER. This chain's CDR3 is CASSPRTSADTQYF. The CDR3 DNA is TGCGCCAGCAGCCCCCGGACTTCCGCAGATACGCAGTATTTT.

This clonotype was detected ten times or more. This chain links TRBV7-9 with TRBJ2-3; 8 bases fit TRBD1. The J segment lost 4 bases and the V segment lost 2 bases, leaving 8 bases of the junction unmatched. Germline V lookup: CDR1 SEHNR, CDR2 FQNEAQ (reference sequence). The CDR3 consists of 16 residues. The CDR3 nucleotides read TGTGCCAGCAGCTTATTGGGACAGGCCCTCCCAGATACGCAGTATTTT. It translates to CASSLLGQALPDTQYF.

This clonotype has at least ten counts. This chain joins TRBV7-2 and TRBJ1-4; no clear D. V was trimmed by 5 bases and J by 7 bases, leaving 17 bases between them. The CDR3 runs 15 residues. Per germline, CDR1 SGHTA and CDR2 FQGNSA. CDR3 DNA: TGTGCCAGCAGCCACTACGTAGGACGAGGTGAAAAACTGTTTTTT. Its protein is CASSHYVGRGEKLFF.

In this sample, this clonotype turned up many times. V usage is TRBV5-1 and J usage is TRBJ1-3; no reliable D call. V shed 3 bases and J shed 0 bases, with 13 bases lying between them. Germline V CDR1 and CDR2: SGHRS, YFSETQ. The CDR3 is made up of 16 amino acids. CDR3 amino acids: CASSSKTRGSGNTIYF. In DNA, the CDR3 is TGCGCCAGCAGCTCTAAGACGCGAGGCTCTGGAAACACCATATATTTT.

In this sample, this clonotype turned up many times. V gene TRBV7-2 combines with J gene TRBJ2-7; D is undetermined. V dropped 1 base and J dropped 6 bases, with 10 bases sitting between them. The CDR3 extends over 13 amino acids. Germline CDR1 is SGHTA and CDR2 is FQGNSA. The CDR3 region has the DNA TGTGCCAGCAGCTTAGGGGCGGCAGCCGAGCAGTACTTC. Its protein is CASSLGAAAEQYF.